This T cell receptor beta chain was captured by sequencing in a study of blood T cell repertoires in COVID-19. Overall study context: Acute and convalescent COVID-19 specimens originated in the United States, Italy and Spain. Sources were T cells, B-cell-depleted T cells, or PBMCs; the material itself was cDNA or gDNA.

V shed 8 bases, J shed 4 bases, and the junction held 4 bases outside the gene matches. CDR1 is MGHDK, CDR2 SYGVNS, per germline. The CDR3 contains 13 residues. Authors' data handling: For nucleated cells, counts were estimated from reference gene primer amplification. The protocol was immunoSEQ multiplex PCR, while the TCRdb copy is restricted to in-frame clones and leaves out a portion. V and J calls and clone size are copied from that table; D and trimming were computed from the DNA. The sample consists of 150,000 to 200,000 clones, about 87% of them appearing once. The chain is built from TRBV25-1 and TRBJ2-3, with 9 nucleotides matching TRBD2. Sequences were obtained from peripheral blood. The clonotype was recovered from a man aged 18 to 30 with active or convalescent COVID-19. In nucleotides, the CDR3 is TGTGCCAGCCAGCGGGAGGTCTCAGATACGCAGTATTTT. This gives the protein CASQREVSDTQYF.